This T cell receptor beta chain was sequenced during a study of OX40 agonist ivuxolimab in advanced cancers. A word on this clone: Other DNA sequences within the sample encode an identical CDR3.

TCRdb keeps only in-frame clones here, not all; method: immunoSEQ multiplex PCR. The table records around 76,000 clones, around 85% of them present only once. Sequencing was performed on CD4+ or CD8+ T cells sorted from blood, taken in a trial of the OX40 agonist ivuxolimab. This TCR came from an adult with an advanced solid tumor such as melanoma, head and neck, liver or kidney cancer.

The CDR3 is CASSPTGVYGYTF. The CDR3 DNA reads as TGTGCCAGCAGCCCCACAGGGGTTTATGGCTACACCTTC. The rearrangement uses TRBV6-5 and TRBJ1-2; 7 bases align to TRBD1. There are 13 residues in the CDR3. Germline V gene sequence: CDR1 MNHEY, CDR2 SVGAGI. The ends lost 6 bases at V and 5 bases at J; junction bases unmatched: 6.